This T cell receptor (beta chain) originates from a study of blood T cell repertoires in COVID-19. Measured with immunoSEQ multiplex PCR; TCRdb has only the in-frame clones, and not every one. This table has a few hundred thousand clones, roughly 86% appearing once. The CDR3 spans 12 residues. Germline values: CDR1 SGHDT, CDR2 YYEEEE. V was cut by 0 bases and J by 4 bases, with 5 bases left in between. This clone was seen a few times. The receptor's source is a woman younger than 45 who had recovered from COVID-19. The rearrangement uses TRBV5-6 and TRBJ2-7, with D unclear. The sequenced sample consisted of PBMCs or T cells enriched from blood (not recorded which). CDR3 DNA: TGTGCCAGCAGCTTGGCCCGTTACGAGCAGTACTTC. Protein product: CASSLARYEQYF.